A single T cell receptor beta chain is shown here with its context. In the source study's methods: By means of reference gene primer amplification, nucleated cell counts were estimated. The data were produced by immunoSEQ multiplex PCR, yet TCRdb's version contains in-frame clones alone and is incomplete. That table supplies the V and J calls and clone size; D and trimming were determined from the DNA. The sample records about 230,000 clones, roughly 80% being singletons. The data stem from a study of blood T cell repertoires in COVID-19. Study summary: Whether acute or convalescent, the COVID-19 samples came from the United States, Italy and Spain. Sources were T cells, B-cell-depleted T cells, or PBMCs; the material itself was cDNA or gDNA.

The source material was peripheral blood. This clonotype was sampled from a woman aged 70-85 years with active or convalescent COVID-19.

The CDR3 region is CASSLGGFQETQYF. The DNA for the CDR3 is TGTGCCAGCAGCTTGGGCGGGTTCCAAGAGACCCAGTACTTC. The J gene is TRBJ2-5, the V gene TRBV7-2, with a tentative D call TRBD2 (5 bases). V lost 3 bases, J lost 1 base, and 9 bases lay in between. This CDR3 is built from 14 residues. Per germline, CDR1 SGHTA and CDR2 FQGNSA.